A single TCR beta chain is shown here with its context. Which antigen it targets is not known. Base-call qualities are not available, and no considerably larger clone is one nucleotide away. The time point tag for this specimen amounts to: pre-transplant. Thawed unstimulated PBMCs were stained for CD3, CD4 and CD8 and FACS-sorted into CD3+CD4+ and CD3+CD8+ populations. Randomization to immunosuppression withdrawal applied to every one of the 8 studied subjects. The Qiagen DNeasy Blood and Tissue Kit was used to isolate genomic DNA. These data belong to a study of T cell clones after liver transplantation (dated by TCRdb to the late 2010s). Background for the entire study: The samples were obtained from ITN030ST, a randomized trial that attempted immunosuppression withdrawal within 2 years after liver transplantation. After a pre-transplant mixed lymphocyte reaction, TCRbeta sequencing was used to pinpoint donor-reactive T cell clones, which were subsequently tracked in post-transplant blood. Third party-reactive TCRbeta sequences from pre-transplant MLRs were also identified as an antigen-independent comparator for donor-reactive sequences. Of the eight recipients, a few were HCV-positive, while the remaining recipients had been transplanted for non-autoimmune, non-viral indications. Subjects received no induction therapy and standard immunosuppression until randomization at 12-24 months post-transplant. Tolerance was defined as complete immunosuppression withdrawal for at least one year with no rise in liver enzymes beyond twice the upper limit of normal. Blood samples were collected pre-transplant, pre-randomization before withdrawal, and post-randomization after either full withdrawal or failed withdrawal. The study cohort included 8 liver transplant recipients, of whom 3 were classified as tolerant and 5 as non-tolerant. Beyond this particular receptor, the publication reports: After accounting for repertoire turnover, donor-reactive detection was significantly reduced in 7 of 8 subjects for CD4 and 8 of 8 for CD8. The conclusions were considered preliminary, being limited by small, heterogeneous patient numbers and non-standardized post-transplant time points. In a couple of subjects, low numbers of available donor cells limited the measurable donor-reactive repertoire. Donor-reactive sequences decreased more than third party-reactive sequences, which suggests partial antigen-specific deletion that was not related to withdrawal success. Without allograft tissue specimens, donor-reactive T cells may have migrated into the graft rather than being deleted. Circulating donor-reactive CD4 TCRbeta sequences fell significantly post-transplant in most of the 8 subjects, irrespective of tolerance or HCV status.

Trimming takes 5 bases from V and 4 bases from J, and the germline ends sit 9 bases apart. CDR1 MDHEN and CDR2 SYDVKM are derived from the germline V gene. Measured from the cysteine to the phenylalanine, the CDR3 is 12 residues long. CDR3 DNA only is kept here, 36 bases in frame from base 1. High-throughput TCRbeta CDR3 sequencing of frozen genomic DNA was performed by immunoSEQ, with PCR amplification, mapping, bias correction and internal controls included. As for the authors' bioinformatics: Only productive rearrangements were retained, and each unique TCRbeta sequence was defined by its CDR3 nucleotide sequence together with its V and J gene. For classification of a sequence as donor-reactive, at least 5-fold expansion in CFSE-low cells relative to unstimulated pre-transplant cells and a frequency of at least 0.01% were required. Minimum frequency thresholds were set for each subject based on the unstimulated sample with the lowest template count, ensuring at least 90% detection power. Jensen-Shannon divergence between the top 1000 TCRbeta sequences post-transplant and pre-transplant was used to measure repertoire turnover. Changes in detection of donor-reactive sequences were tested with two-sided Fisher's exact tests. TCRdb limited this immuneACCESS table to in-frame rearrangements with V and J called. A share of clones is missing; checked studies link under half to unresolved V genes, and the rest is unexplained. V, J and clone size reflect that table, while D and trimming were determined from the DNA. A total of tens of thousands of clones appear in this sample, 71% of them only once. Approximately 15% of the sample is in the top ten clones.

The source was CD4+ T cells from blood, collected before liver transplant. This TCR came from a human donor who received a liver transplant. In this chain, TRBV28 is recombined with TRBJ2-7; no D segment can be confidently identified. Here the CDR3 is given as CASSRPGYEQYF. In nucleotide form, the sequence is TGTGCCAGCAGTCGTCCCGGTTACGAGCAGTACTTC.